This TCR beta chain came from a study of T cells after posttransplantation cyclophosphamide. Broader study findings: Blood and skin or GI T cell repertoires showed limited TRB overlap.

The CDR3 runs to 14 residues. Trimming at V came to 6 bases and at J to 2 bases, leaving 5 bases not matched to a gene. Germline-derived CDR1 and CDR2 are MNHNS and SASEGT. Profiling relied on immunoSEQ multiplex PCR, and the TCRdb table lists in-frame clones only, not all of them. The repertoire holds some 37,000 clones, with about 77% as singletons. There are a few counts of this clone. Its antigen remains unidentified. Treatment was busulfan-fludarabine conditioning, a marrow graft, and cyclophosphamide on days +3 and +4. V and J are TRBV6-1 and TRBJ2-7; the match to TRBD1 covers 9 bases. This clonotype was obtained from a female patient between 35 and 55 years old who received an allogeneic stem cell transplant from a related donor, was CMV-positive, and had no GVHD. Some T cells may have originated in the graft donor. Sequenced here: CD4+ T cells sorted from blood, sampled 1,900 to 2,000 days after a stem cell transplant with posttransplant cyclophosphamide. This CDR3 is CASSSGDRAYEQYF. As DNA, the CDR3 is TGTGCCAGCAGCTCCGGGGACAGGGCCTACGAGCAGTACTTC.